A selection of T cell receptor beta chains follows, all from one sample in a study of post-analysis software for immune sequencing data. MiXCR, applied by TCRdb to the PCR reads, yields one record per CDR3 protein. The sample contains about 820,000 distinct CDR3 sequences, 53% of which appear only once. Sequencing was performed on blood. All receptors come from a girl between 5 and 17 years old with multiple sclerosis. CDR3s include the opening cysteine and the closing phenylalanine or tryptophan. A D gene is named only where the DNA matches it firmly. Only part of the rows carry a size: once, few, many, or a class if the clone is expanded.

>TRBV4-2|TRBJ2-4|NA|TRBD2
CASSQEVWLGLASAKNIQYF
TGTGCCAGCAGCCAAGAGGTTTGGTTGGGACTAGCGTCAGCCAAAAACATTCAGTACTTC
>TRBV20-1|TRBJ2-7|NA|NA
CSAREDFGGFRYEEYF
TGCAGTGCTAGAGAGGACTTTGGTGGGTTTCGGTACGAGGAGTACTTC
>TRBV3-1|TRBJ1-1|many|TRBD1
CASSGRTGLNTEAFF
TGTGCCAGCAGCGGAAGGACAGGGTTGAACACTGAAGCTTTCTTT
>TRBV20-1|TRBJ2-7|NA|TRBD2
CSARESSGSYEQYF
TGCAGTGCTAGAGAATCTAGCGGGAGTTACGAGCAGTACTTC
>TRBV20-1|TRBJ2-7|NA|NA
CSARTGTPKVYGEQYF
TGCAGTGCTAGGACCGGGACTCCTAAAGTATATGGCGAGCAGTACTTC
>TRBV4-1|TRBJ2-7|NA|TRBD2
CASSKLAGGYEQYF
TGCGCCAGCAGCAAACTAGCGGGGGGCTACGAGCAGTACTTC
>TRBV12-3/TRBV12-4|TRBJ1-5|NA|NA
CASRPGSGAGQPQHF
TGTGCCAGCAGGCCCGGGTCAGGGGCTGGACAGCCCCAGCATTTT
>TRBV11-1|TRBJ2-5|NA|NA
CASSTNGGRTETQYF
TGTGCCAGCAGCACAAACGGGGGCCGGACTGAGACCCAGTACTTC
>TRBV5-1|TRBJ1-1|NA|TRBD1
CASSLPGQGANTEAFF
TGCGCCAGCAGCCTGCCGGGACAGGGGGCGAACACTGAAGCTTTCTTT
>TRBV20-1|TRBJ2-1|NA|TRBD2
CSARRLAGGGGSYNEQFF
TGCAGTGCTAGGCGCCTAGCGGGAGGCGGGGGCTCCTACAATGAGCAGTTCTTC
>TRBV29-1|TRBJ2-1|NA|TRBD2
CSVIRGSTNEQFF
TGCAGCGTTATTCGCGGGAGTACGAATGAGCAGTTCTTC
>TRBV12-3/TRBV12-4|TRBJ2-5|once|NA
CASRLSGEETQYF
TGTGCCAGCAGGTTATCAGGCGAAGAGACCCAGTACTTC
>TRBV7-9|TRBJ2-7|few|NA
CASSVDGGREQYF
TGTGCCAGCAGCGTGGACGGTGGGCGCGAGCAGTACTTC
>TRBV6-5|TRBJ2-5|few|TRBD2
CASSSTTSGNQETQYF
TGTGCCAGCAGTTCAACGACTAGCGGGAATCAAGAGACCCAGTACTTC
>TRBV15|TRBJ2-7|few|NA
CATSRAPSSYEQYF
TGTGCCACCAGCAGAGCTCCGAGCTCCTACGAGCAGTACTTC
>TRBV5-1|TRBJ2-7|few|TRBD2
CASSPLGRGSYEQYF
TGCGCCAGCAGCCCTCTAGGGAGGGGATCCTACGAGCAGTACTTC
>TRBV4-1|TRBJ2-7|NA|NA
CASSQDNAGQYF
TGCGCCAGCAGCCAAGATAACGCTGGTCAGTACTTC
>TRBV5-8|TRBJ2-5|NA|NA
CVHPLEETQYF
TGTGTCCACCCATTGGAGGAGACCCAGTACTTC
>TRBV20-1|TRBJ2-4|NA|NA
CSARGGSDIQYF
TGCAGTGCTAGAGGGGGGTCGGACATTCAGTACTTC
>TRBV20-1|TRBJ1-1|NA|NA
CSAPGQTDTEAFF
TGCAGTGCCCCAGGACAGACCGACACTGAAGCTTTCTTT
>TRBV14|TRBJ2-1|NA|NA
CASSQFGQSNEQFF
TGTGCCAGCAGCCAATTCGGACAGAGCAATGAGCAGTTCTTC
>TRBV20-1|TRBJ2-7|few|NA
CSARDGREVYEQYF
TGCAGTGCTAGAGACGGGCGGGAAGTCTACGAGCAGTACTTC
>TRBV20-1|TRBJ2-5|NA|NA
CSATDWGETQYF
TGCAGTGCTACCGATTGGGGAGAGACCCAGTACTTC
>TRBV20-1|TRBJ1-1|NA|NA
CSAARNTEAFF
TGCAGTGCCGCCCGGAACACTGAAGCTTTCTTT
>TRBV4-1|TRBJ2-7|NA|NA
CASSQEASPKHYEQYF
TGCGCCAGCAGCCAAGAGGCTAGCCCCAAACACTACGAGCAGTACTTC
>TRBV29-1|TRBJ1-1|NA|NA
CSVGESRNTEAFF
TGCAGCGTTGGGGAGTCACGGAACACTGAAGCTTTCTTT
>TRBV18|TRBJ2-1|NA|NA
CASSPWIAYNEQFF
TGTGCCAGCTCACCTTGGATAGCTTACAATGAGCAGTTCTTC
>TRBV18|TRBJ1-1|once|NA
CASSPAFSGTEAFF
TGTGCCAGCTCACCGGCCTTCTCGGGCACTGAAGCTTTCTTT
>TRBV7-3|TRBJ2-1|NA|TRBD2
CASSLSGGGYNEQFF
TGTGCCAGCAGCTTATCGGGGGGGGGATACAATGAGCAGTTCTTC
>TRBV7-8|TRBJ1-1|few|NA
CASSFNTWGTEAFF
TGTGCCAGCAGCTTCAATACATGGGGCACTGAAGCTTTCTTT
>TRBV10-3|TRBJ1-2|NA|TRBD1
CAISLQGAHGYTF
TGTGCCATCAGCCTACAGGGGGCCCATGGCTACACCTTC
>TRBV6-2/TRBV6-3|TRBJ2-1|NA|TRBD2
CASSYGTRVEQFF
TGTGCCAGCAGTTACGGGACTAGAGTTGAGCAGTTCTTC
>TRBV7-9|TRBJ2-1|NA|TRBD1
CASSPERQGYNEQFF
TGTGCCAGCAGCCCAGAACGACAGGGTTACAATGAGCAGTTCTTC
>TRBV12-3/TRBV12-4|TRBJ1-5|NA|NA
CASKTGNQPQHF
TGTGCCAGCAAGACAGGTAATCAGCCCCAGCATTTT
>TRBV12-3/TRBV12-4|TRBJ2-5|NA|TRBD1
CASSRQGFETQYF
TGTGCCAGCAGCCGACAGGGATTTGAGACCCAGTACTTC
>TRBV5-1|TRBJ2-7|NA|NA
CASSLTQPRSEQYF
TGCGCCAGCAGCTTAACCCAACCCCGAAGCGAGCAGTACTTC
>TRBV4-1|TRBJ1-2|NA|TRBD1
CASSSPGTAYGYTF
TGCGCCAGCAGCTCGCCCGGGACAGCATATGGCTACACCTTC
>TRBV14|TRBJ2-1|NA|TRBD2
CASSQALAGNNEQFF
TGTGCCAGCAGCCAAGCCCTAGCGGGAAATAATGAGCAGTTCTTC
>TRBV30|TRBJ2-4|NA|TRBD2
CACNSGGDTIQYF
TGTGCCTGCAATAGCGGGGGGGATACCATTCAGTACTTC
>TRBV7-8|TRBJ2-7|few|NA
CASSHGGRPYEQYF
TGTGCCAGCAGCCACGGGGGGCGCCCCTACGAGCAGTACTTC
>TRBV28|TRBJ1-2|NA|TRBD1
CAAGQVTLNYGYTF
TGTGCCGCGGGACAGGTCACCCTTAACTATGGCTACACCTTC
>TRBV5-1|TRBJ2-3|NA|NA
CASSSVGFTDTQYF
TGCGCCAGCAGCTCCGTCGGGTTCACAGATACGCAGTATTTT
>TRBV19|TRBJ2-7|once|TRBD1
CASSILFPGGYEQYF
TGTGCCAGTAGTATACTTTTTCCAGGGGGCTACGAGCAGTACTTC
>TRBV13|TRBJ2-7|NA|NA
CASSDSSVSYEQYF
TGTGCCAGCAGCGATTCTAGCGTATCCTACGAGCAGTACTTC
>TRBV20-1|TRBJ2-5|NA|TRBD2
CSAPTSGGHQETQYF
TGCAGTGCTCCCACTAGCGGGGGGCACCAAGAGACCCAGTACTTC
>TRBV11-2|TRBJ2-1|NA|NA
CASSSDRILVYNEQFF
TGTGCCAGCAGCTCAGATCGGATACTAGTGTACAATGAGCAGTTCTTC
>TRBV20-1|TRBJ2-7|many|NA
CSARDPGGHTYEQYF
TGCAGTGCTAGAGATCCAGGAGGACATACCTACGAGCAGTACTTC
>TRBV12-3/TRBV12-4|TRBJ2-3|NA|TRBD2
CASSREVGGSTDTQYF
TGTGCCAGCAGTCGGGAGGTTGGGGGAAGCACAGATACGCAGTATTTT
>TRBV9|TRBJ2-7|NA|NA
CASSVGVTGPYEQYF
TGTGCCAGCAGCGTAGGGGTGACAGGACCATACGAGCAGTACTTC
>TRBV29-1|TRBJ2-1|NA|TRBD1
CSVEGQGAYNEQFF
TGCAGCGTTGAGGGGCAGGGGGCTTACAATGAGCAGTTCTTC
>TRBV12-3/TRBV12-4|TRBJ2-1|NA|TRBD1
CASSSTGTGYNEQFF
TGTGCCAGCAGTTCAACCGGGACAGGGTACAATGAGCAGTTCTTC